What follows are 11 T cell receptor beta chains derived from one specimen sequenced in a study of blood T cell repertoires in COVID-19. TCRdb keeps only in-frame clones here, not all; method: immunoSEQ multiplex PCR. The table records around 150,000 clones, roughly three quarters of them present only once. The sample was peripheral blood. The receptors here all came from a man in his fifties or sixties with active or convalescent COVID-19.

The chain couples TRBV27 to TRBJ1-3, with TRBD1 matching over 9 bases. CDR3 length equals 15 residues. The junction had 2 bases not matched to a gene; V was cut back by 3 bases and J by 2 bases. The germline V gene encodes CDR1 MNHEY and CDR2 SMNVEV (reference sequence). The CDR3, as DNA: TGTGCCAGCAGTTTGGGACAGGGCACTGGAAACACCATATATTTT. Translation gives CASSLGQGTGNTIYF.

This chain connects TRBV11-2 to TRBJ2-7; D perhaps matches TRBD1 (5 bases). Per the germline V gene, CDR1 is SGHAT and CDR2 is FQNNGV. With 2 bases removed from V and 7 bases from J, the gap between germline ends came to 15 bases. The CDR3 is 14 residues long. The CDR3 nucleotides read TGTGCCAGCAGCTTACGGCTCGGCCAGGGTGAGCAGTACTTC. Translating gives CASSLRLGQGEQYF. Full variable domain (missing parts from reference TRBV11-2 and TRBJ2-7): EAGVAQSPRYKIIEKRQSVAFWCNPISGHATLYWYQQILGQGPKLLIQFQNNGVVDDSQLPKDRFSAERLKGVDSTLKIQPAKLEDSAVYLCASSLRLGQGEQYFGPGTRLTVT.

The V and J genes are TRBV11-2 and TRBJ2-2, with 10 positions matching TRBD1. The CDR3 extends over 14 amino acids. Trimming at V came to 6 bases and at J to 6 bases, leaving 4 bases not matched to a gene. The germline gives CDR1 SGHAT, CDR2 FQNNGV. This CDR3 reads CASRGQGGAGELFF. The CDR3, as DNA: TGTGCCAGCAGAGGACAGGGGGGGGCCGGGGAGCTGTTTTTT.

The V call is TRBV29-1, the J call TRBJ1-1, with D possibly being TRBD1 (6 bases). The CDR3 contains 12 residues. CDR1 and CDR2 (germline): SQVTM, ANQGSEA. V dropped 4 bases and J dropped 0 bases, with 6 bases sitting between them. The chain's CDR3 is CSVGDMNTEAFF. CDR3 in DNA: TGCAGCGTTGGGGACATGAACACTGAAGCTTTCTTT.

The J gene is TRBJ2-7, the V gene TRBV5-1; D is perhaps TRBD2 (5 bases). V was cut by 0 bases and J by 4 bases, with 11 bases left in between. Germline loops: CDR1 SGHRS, CDR2 YFSETQ. The CDR3 sequence is 14 residues long. The CDR3 bases are TGCGCCAGCAGCTTGGGAGGGAGTCGGTACGAGCAGTACTTC. Its translation: CASSLGGSRYEQYF.

The chain combines TRBV12-2 with TRBJ2-7; whether TRBD2, the table's D call, matches the DNA was not checked. TRBV12-2 is a pseudogene locus. The CDR3 length is 17 residues. CDR3 sequence (DNA): TGTGCAAGTCGCTTAGTACCGTCCCGGCGGGAGCCCAACGAGCAGTACTTC. Protein sequence: CASRLVPSRREPNEQYF.

The chain combines TRBV9 with TRBJ1-4; 9 nucleotides line up with TRBD1. Looked up from germline, CDR1 is SGDLS and CDR2 is YYNGEE. Losses at the gene ends were 4 bases for V and 7 bases for J; bases not matched to a gene: 5. The CDR3 consists of 14 residues. The CDR3 sequence: CASSPRTGVEKLFF. The CDR3 bases are TGTGCCAGCAGCCCCAGGACAGGGGTTGAAAAACTGTTTTTT.

The chain recombines TRBV30 with TRBJ1-3; 10 nucleotides line up with TRBD1. This CDR3 is built from 14 residues. V gave up 8 bases and J gave up 0 bases; unmatched junction bases: 4. The germline CDR1 and CDR2 sequences are GTSNPN and SVGIG (reference sequence). In DNA form, the CDR3 reads TGTGCCGCTCGGACAGGGGGCTCTGGAAACACCATATATTTT. It specifies CAARTGGSGNTIYF.

This sequence joins TRBV28 and TRBJ1-4; maybe TRBD1 (5 bases). CDR1 is MDHEN, CDR2 SYDVKM, per germline. V dropped 2 bases and J dropped 10 bases, with 20 bases sitting between them. The CDR3 runs 16 residues. CDR3 amino acids: CASSLRGEKEGRKLFF. The CDR3, as DNA: TGTGCCAGCAGTTTAAGGGGTGAGAAGGAAGGCCGAAAACTGTTTTTT.

The V gene is TRBV19, the J gene TRBJ1-5, with 8 nucleotides matching TRBD1. Losses at the gene ends were 3 bases for V and 1 base for J; bases not matched to a gene: 2. This CDR3 contains 15 residues. Germline V lookup: CDR1 LNHDA, CDR2 SQIVND (reference sequence). The CDR3 spells CASSIWTGSNQPQHF. The CDR3 bases are TGTGCCAGTAGTATTTGGACAGGGAGCAATCAGCCCCAGCATTTT. The full variable domain, in which reference TRBV19 and TRBJ1-5 provide the parts outside the CDR3, is DGGITQSPKYLFRKEGQNVTLSCEQNLNHDAMYWYRQDPGQGLRLIYYSQIVNDFQKGDIAEGYSVSREKKESFPLTVTSAQKNPTAFYLCASSIWTGSNQPQHFGDGTRLSIL.

Points on this clone: The DNA is left out, because the CDR3 cannot be placed on it with certainty; the CDR3 is given as TCRdb lists it. The gene calls are TRBV18 and TRBJ2-2; the table's D call, TRBD2, has no DNA check behind it. Inclusive of both ends, the CDR3 amounts to 17 amino acids. The germline V gene encodes CDR1 KGHSH and CDR2 LQKENI. The chain's CDR3 is CASSPMTSGITPGSCFF.